One and the same sample provided the 25 T cell receptor beta chains below, sequenced in a study of blood T cell repertoires in COVID-19. TCRdb's copy holds only in-frame clones and misses some; the assay was immunoSEQ multiplex PCR. The sample carries about 150,000 clones, approximately 80% recorded once. The sample was peripheral blood. These receptors were collected from a woman aged 60 to 75 with acute or convalescent COVID-19.

V gene TRBV5-5 combines with J gene TRBJ2-5, with unresolved D. The ends were cut back, 1 base at V and 0 bases at J, with 10 bases in the middle. This CDR3 comprises 15 residues. Germline V gene lookup returns CDR1 SGHKS and CDR2 YYEKEE (reference sequence). The CDR3 DNA follows: TGTGCCAGCAGCTTGTCCCCAGGTCACCAAGAGACCCAGTACTTC. As protein: CASSLSPGHQETQYF. Supplemented by reference TRBV5-5 and TRBJ2-5, the full variable domain reads DAGVTQSPTHLIKTRGQQVTLRCSPISGHKSVSWYQQVLGQGPQFIFQYYEKEERGRGNFPDRFSARQFPNYSSELNVNALLLGDSALYLCASSLSPGHQETQYFGPGTRLLVL.

The V gene is TRBV3-1 (or the pseudogene TRBV3-2), the J gene TRBJ2-5; 8 bases fit TRBD2. This CDR3 region has 16 residues. Germline-derived CDR1 and CDR2 are LGHDT and YNNKEL (reference sequence). V was pared by 4 bases and J by 1 base, with 8 bases of the junction left unmatched. For the CDR3, the DNA is TGTGCCAGCAGCCGGTTGTACGGGGGGGCCCAAGAGACCCAGTACTTC. Amino acid sequence: CASSRLYGGAQETQYF.

This chain joins TRBV15 and TRBJ1-6, with 7 bases that match TRBD1. CDR3 length equals 16 residues. V was pared by 11 bases and J by 7 bases, with 17 bases of the junction left unmatched. Germline V gene data show CDR1 as LNHNV and CDR2 as YYDKDF (reference sequence). The CDR3 sequence is CAPSRLTGARNSPLHF. In nucleotides, the CDR3 is TGTGCCCCCTCCAGGCTAACAGGGGCAAGGAATTCACCCCTCCACTTT.

V and J are TRBV10-2 and TRBJ2-3, with 9 nucleotides matching TRBD2. CDR3 size: 16 residues. In germline, CDR1 is WSHSY, CDR2 SAAADI. Unmatched junction bases numbered 7, after V lost 4 bases and J lost 2 bases. CDR3 coding DNA: TGCGCCAGCAGTGGATGGGCGGGGGGGAACACAGATACGCAGTATTTT. Translated: CASSGWAGGNTDTQYF.

The rearrangement uses TRBV18 and TRBJ1-1, with D possibly being TRBD1 (5 bases). The germline V gene has CDR1 KGHSH and CDR2 LQKENI. CDR3 length equals 14 residues. With 6 bases removed from V and 0 bases from J, the gap between germline ends came to 11 bases. CDR3 protein: CASSFGQLNTEAFF. The CDR3, as DNA: TGTGCCAGCTCCTTCGGACAACTGAACACTGAAGCTTTCTTT.

This clone was seen just once. The chain is built from TRBV15 and TRBJ1-4; TRBD1 aligns across 10 bases. The trim removed 2 bases at V and 7 bases at J, leaving 4 bases unmatched. CDR1 and CDR2 from the germline V gene are LNHNV and YYDKDF (reference sequence). The CDR3 spans 15 residues. The CDR3 DNA reads as TGTGCCACCAGCAGAAGACAGGGGGCGCCTGAAAAACTGTTTTTT. This encodes CATSRRQGAPEKLFF.

The V and J genes are TRBV30 and TRBJ2-5; 7 bases match TRBD2. There are 13 residues in the CDR3. The germline gives CDR1 GTSNPN, CDR2 SVGIG (reference sequence). V was pared by 6 bases and J by 6 bases, with 10 bases of the junction left unmatched. The CDR3 here is CACERGGIKTQYF. In DNA, the CDR3 is TGTGCCTGCGAACGCGGGGGTATTAAGACCCAGTACTTC. Full variable domain (remainder filled in from reference TRBV30 and TRBJ2-5): SQTIHQWPATLVQPVGSPLSLECTVEGTSNPNLYWYRQAAGRGLQLLFYSVGIGQISSEVPQNLSASRPQDRQFILSSKKLLLSDSGFYLCACERGGIKTQYFGPGTRLLVL.

This clone was detected only a few times. The chain has TRBV20-1 and TRBJ1-6, with TRBD1 as a possible D gene (5 bases). The CDR3 is 12 amino acids. Trimming removed 4 bases at V and 13 bases at J, with 14 bases between. Per germline, CDR1 DFQATT and CDR2 SNEGSKA (reference sequence). The CDR3 DNA reads as TGCAGTGCTATTGATGGGAGGGGCCCCCTCCACTTT. Its translation: CSAIDGRGPLHF.

About this clone itself: Other DNA sequences from this sample encode an identical CDR3 as well. V usage is TRBV28 and J usage is TRBJ1-5; D might be TRBD1 (5 bases). Between the trimmed V and J ends, which lost 5 bases and 4 bases, there was a span of 9 bases. The V gene's germline CDR1 is MDHEN and CDR2 SYDVKM. The CDR3 has 13 amino acids. Here the CDR3 reads CASSLRTNQPQHF. Here the CDR3 DNA reads TGTGCCAGCAGTCTAAGGACAAATCAGCCCCAGCATTTT.

This clone was seen only a few times. The chain employs TRBV18 and TRBJ2-5; D is perhaps TRBD1 (6 bases). Per the germline V gene, CDR1 is KGHSH and CDR2 is LQKENI. CDR3 length: 15 amino acids. Trimming removed 4 bases at V and 2 bases at J, with 14 bases between. The CDR3 DNA is TGTGCCAGCTCACAACAGGGACGGCTACAAGAGACCCAGTACTTC. Translated, it gives CASSQQGRLQETQYF. The whole variable domain, filled in from reference TRBV18 and TRBJ2-5, reads NAGVMQNPRHLVRRRGQEARLRCSPMKGHSHVYWYRQLPEEGLKFMVYLQKENIIDESGMPKERFSAEFPKEGPSILRIQQVVRGDSAAYFCASSQQGRLQETQYFGPGTRLLVL.

This rearrangement joins TRBV9 to TRBJ2-3, with D perhaps TRBD2 (6 bases). CDR1 and CDR2 from the germline V gene are SGDLS and YYNGEE. The ends were cut back, 0 bases at V and 10 bases at J, with 21 bases in the middle. This CDR3 is 16 amino acids long. In DNA form, the CDR3 reads TGTGCCAGCAGCGTAGGTGGGGGAAGGGACTTCCTGTCGCAGTATTTT. Residues: CASSVGGGRDFLSQYF.

This chain links TRBV7-9 with TRBJ1-3; D is ambiguous. The germline V gene has CDR1 SEHNR and CDR2 FQNEAQ (reference sequence). Trimming removed 6 bases from V and 0 bases from J, with 9 bases in between. This CDR3 has 14 residues. In DNA, the CDR3 is TGTGCCAGCAGAGCCGGGAACTCTGGAAACACCATATATTTT. Amino acids: CASRAGNSGNTIYF.

The sample holds many counts of this clone. The chain is built from TRBV21-1 and TRBJ1-1. TRBV21-1 is a pseudogene segment. The CDR3 runs to 16 residues. CDR3 protein: CASSKVLLRWDTEAFF. CDR3 nucleotide sequence: TGTGCCAGCAGCAAAGTTTTACTGCGGTGGGACACTGAAGCTTTCTTT.

The chain joins TRBV19 to TRBJ1-2; D perhaps matches TRBD1 (5 bases). The CDR3 is 12 residues long. Germline values: CDR1 LNHDA, CDR2 SQIVND (reference sequence). V lost 8 bases and J lost 7, with 14 bases in between. CDR3 in DNA: TGTGCCAGTGGGCCCGGAGGGGTTGGCTACACCTTC. Amino acids: CASGPGGVGYTF.

The chain combines TRBV14 with TRBJ1-2; D perhaps matches TRBD1 (6 bases). With 0 bases removed from V and 4 bases from J, the gap between germline ends came to 9 bases. The CDR3 sequence is 14 residues long. Germline CDR1 is SGHDN and CDR2 is FVKESK. The CDR3 nucleotides read TGTGCCAGCAGCCAAGAGATAGGGGGCTATGGCTACACCTTC. Residues: CASSQEIGGYGYTF.

The chain links TRBV6-6 to TRBJ1-5; D possibly corresponds to TRBD1 (6 bases). Trimming cost V 6 bases and J 0 bases, with 12 bases left between them. Germline values: CDR1 MNHNY, CDR2 SVGAGI (reference sequence). CDR3 size: 15 residues. In nucleotides, the CDR3 is TGTGCCAGCAGGGATACAGGGTCTAGCAATCAGCCCCAGCATTTT. It encodes CASRDTGSSNQPQHF.

The chain links TRBV27 to TRBJ2-1; perhaps TRBD1 as D (5 bases). Per the germline V gene, CDR1 is MNHEY and CDR2 is SMNVEV (reference sequence). Trimming cost V 5 bases and J 0 bases, with 11 bases left between them. The CDR3 extends over 15 amino acids. Here the CDR3 DNA reads TGTGCCAGCAGTCAGACAGTTAACTCCTACAATGAGCAGTTCTTC. This gives the protein CASSQTVNSYNEQFF.

This chain links TRBV7-9 with TRBJ2-7; weak D call: TRBD1 (6 bases). The CDR3 length is 13 residues. V dropped 6 bases and J dropped 3 bases, with 12 bases sitting between them. The germline V gene has CDR1 SEHNR and CDR2 FQNEAQ (reference sequence). CDR3 DNA sequence: TGTGCCAGCAGTCAGAGAGGGGGCTACGAGCAGTACTTC. The encoded protein is CASSQRGGYEQYF.

The chain uses TRBV5-5 and TRBJ2-2, with a tentative D call TRBD1 (6 bases). CDR3 length: 15 residues. The germline V gene encodes CDR1 SGHKS and CDR2 YYEKEE (reference sequence). Trimming removed 2 bases from V and 3 bases from J, with 11 bases in between. The CDR3: CASSFLGGDTGELFF. CDR3 nucleotide sequence: TGTGCCAGCAGCTTCCTAGGGGGAGACACCGGGGAGCTGTTTTTT.

The chain combines TRBV3-1 (or the pseudogene TRBV3-2) with TRBJ1-3, with 9 bases lining up with TRBD1. This CDR3 contains 15 residues. CDR1 and CDR2 (germline): LGHDT, YNNKEL (reference sequence). After removal of 1 base from V and 4 bases from J, the junction contained 2 bases not matched to a gene. CDR3 residues: CASSQGGQGGNTIYF. The CDR3 bases are TGTGCCAGCAGCCAAGGGGGACAGGGAGGAAACACCATATATTTT.

The chain recombines TRBV6-5 with TRBJ2-7; 9 bases align to TRBD1. The J segment lost 2 bases and the V segment lost 3 bases, leaving 5 bases of the junction unmatched. Germline V gives CDR1 MNHEY, CDR2 SVGAGI. CDR3 size: 15 residues. The CDR3 DNA reads as TGTGCCAGCAGTTATTCGGGACAGGGCGCCTACGAGCAGTACTTC. Translated, it gives CASSYSGQGAYEQYF.

The chain is built from TRBV3-1 (or the pseudogene TRBV3-2) and TRBJ1-6; D remains ambiguous. The CDR3 contains 14 residues. Looked up from germline, CDR1 is LGHDT and CDR2 is YNNKEL (reference sequence). Trimming removed 2 bases at V and 5 bases at J, with 7 bases between. CDR3 sequence: CASSQFLNNSPLHF. Here the CDR3 DNA reads TGTGCCAGCAGCCAATTTCTTAATAATTCACCCCTCCACTTT.

The chain is built from TRBV2 and TRBJ1-4; TRBD1 matches 7 bases. There are 15 residues in the CDR3. Trimming removed 5 bases from V and 4 bases from J; junction bases left unmatched: 7. Germline assignment: CDR1 SNHLY and CDR2 FYNNEI. The CDR3 reads CASSKRQGDNEKLFF. DNA for the CDR3: TGTGCCAGCAGTAAGAGACAGGGAGATAATGAAAAACTGTTTTTT.

The chain joins TRBV4-1 to TRBJ2-2, with 10 nucleotides matching TRBD1. V gave up 3 bases and J gave up 4 bases; unmatched junction bases: 5. Germline assignment: CDR1 MGHRA and CDR2 YSYEKL. The CDR3 sequence is 16 residues long. Here the CDR3 DNA reads TGCGCCAGCAGCCAGGAGGGACAGGGGAGCACCGGGGAGCTGTTTTTT. The encoded protein is CASSQEGQGSTGELFF.

V is TRBV3-1 (or the pseudogene TRBV3-2) and J is TRBJ1-2, with D maybe TRBD1 (5 bases). V was trimmed by 8 bases and J by 0 bases, leaving 22 bases between them. The CDR3 extends over 17 amino acids. CDR1 LGHDT and CDR2 YNNKEL come from the germline V gene (reference sequence). CDR3 sequence (DNA): TGTGCCAGCTCCTCGTTTGGTCTGGGGGGTACTAACTATGGCTACACCTTC. It is translated as CASSSFGLGGTNYGYTF.